These T cell receptor beta chains were read from a single sample in a study of T cells in localized non-small cell lung cancer. Clones were sequenced by immunoSEQ multiplex PCR, and TCRdb holds only the in-frame ones, with some missing. The sample carries about 1,800 clones, approximately 30% recorded once. Sequenced material: normal lung tissue next to the tumor, taken before any cancer treatment. The receptors derive from an older male donor with stage II squamous cell lung carcinoma. CDR3s include the opening cysteine and the closing phenylalanine or tryptophan. D genes are given only for firm matches. The size field is filled for only some rows; it gives once, few, many or a size class.

TGTGCCAGCAGTGACCCCACAGGGTTGAACACTGAAGCTTTCTTT,CASSDPTGLNTEAFF,-,TRBV6-8,few,TRBJ1-1
TGTGCCAGCAGTGGGGAATCTAGCGGGGGGACCGGGAGTGAGCAGTTCTTC,CASSGESSGGTGSEQFF,TRBD2,TRBV25-1,-,TRBJ2-1
TGTGCCACGGGACTGCACACAGATACGCAGTATTTT,CATGLHTDTQYF,-,TRBV19,-,TRBJ2-3
TGTGCCAGCAGCGTAGCAGCGGGGGGCAATCAGCCCCAGCATTTT,CASSVAAGGNQPQHF,-,TRBV9,-,TRBJ1-5
TGTGCCAGCAGCCGAGGAGAGGGGGCCGGGGAGACCCAGTACTTC,CASSRGEGAGETQYF,TRBD1,TRBV11-3,-,TRBJ2-5
TGTGCCAGTGGGGGACAGGGAAATGAGCAGCCCCAGCATTTT,CASGGQGNEQPQHF,TRBD1,TRBV19,-,TRBJ1-5
TGTGCCAGCAGCCCCTGGACAGGTGAAAACAATGAGCAGTTCTTC,CASSPWTGENNEQFF,TRBD1,TRBV6-8,medium-sized,TRBJ2-1
TGTGCCAGCAGAACCGGGACAGCCTTCGGTAGGACTGAAGCTTTCTTT,CASRTGTAFGRTEAFF,TRBD1,TRBV6-8,-,TRBJ1-1
TGTGCCAGCACCAGAGGGGGCGCCGGCGGGGAGCTGTTTTTT,CASTRGGAGGELFF,TRBD1,TRBV9,few,TRBJ2-2
TGTGCCAGCAGCCTGGGGACAGAGCAGTACTTC,CASSLGTEQYF,-,TRBV14,few,TRBJ2-7
TGTGCCAGCAGCCCGACAGGGGGCATGAGCTATGGCTACACCTTC,CASSPTGGMSYGYTF,TRBD1,TRBV11-3,medium-sized,TRBJ1-2
TGTGCCAGCAGGCAGATTGGAATGCGAGAAAAACTGTTTTTT,CASRQIGMREKLFF,-,TRBV11-3,-,TRBJ1-4
TGTGCCAGCAGCTTAGTTCAGGGACTCTATGGCTACACCTTC,CASSLVQGLYGYTF,-,TRBV11-3,-,TRBJ1-2
TGTGCCAGCAGCCCGGACAGGTTCCATGAGCAGTTCTTC,CASSPDRFHEQFF,TRBD1,TRBV6-8,medium-sized,TRBJ2-1
TGTGCCAACCAAGCAGGAGGAGCAGATACGCAGTATTTT,CANQAGGADTQYF,-,TRBV6-8,medium-sized,TRBJ2-3
TGTGCCAGCAGCTCGAGGACAGGGGGCAGCGGGGAGCTGTTTTTT,CASSSRTGGSGELFF,TRBD1,TRBV9,medium-sized,TRBJ2-2
TGCGCCAGCAGTACCGGGGGCGATACGAGGCTCGAGCAGTACTTC,CASSTGGDTRLEQYF,-,TRBV5-1,few,TRBJ2-7
TGTGCCAGCAGTGCTGAGGCCGCGGGAACCACCAGAGCTTTCTTT,CASSAEAAGTTRAFF,-,TRBV6-8,few,TRBJ1-1
TGTGCCAGTAGCCTACAGGTTCTGAATTCACCCCTCCACTTT,CASSLQVLNSPLHF,-,TRBV7-2,few,TRBJ1-6
TGTGCCATCAGTGAGGGGACTAGCGGGGGGGCAGATACGCAGTATTTT,CAISEGTSGGADTQYF,TRBD2,TRBV10-3,-,TRBJ2-3
TGTGCCAGCAGCGAGGGGTGGACTGAAGCTTTCTTT,CASSEGWTEAFF,-,TRBV14,once,TRBJ1-1
TGTGCCAGCAGCGGACGTGGGAGCTACGAGCAGTACTTC,CASSGRGSYEQYF,-,TRBV9,few,TRBJ2-7
TGTGCCAGCAGTGATATGGGGGCAGGGCATGAAGCTTTCTTT,CASSDMGAGHEAFF,-,TRBV6-8,medium-sized,TRBJ1-1
TGTGCCAGTAGTCCTATAGGGGACAATCAGCCCCAGCATTTT,CASSPIGDNQPQHF,-,TRBV19,-,TRBJ1-5
TGTGCCAGCAGTTCCCACGGGGGTGAGCAGTTCTTC,CASSSHGGEQFF,-,TRBV6-8,-,TRBJ2-1
TGTGCCAGTAGTATCCCGATAGCCCCAAAAGCTTTCTTT,CASSIPIAPKAFF,-,TRBV19,-,TRBJ1-1
TGTGCCAGCAGTGCACTAGCGGGGGGAAGGGATACGCAGTATTTT,CASSALAGGRDTQYF,TRBD2,TRBV6-8,-,TRBJ2-3
TGTGCCAGCAGTTCCCACCGGGACAGACACACAGATACGCAGTATTTT,CASSSHRDRHTDTQYF,TRBD1,TRBV6-8,few,TRBJ2-3
TGTGCCAGCTCACCGAACAGGGGGTCTTCTAATGAAAAACTGTTTTTT,CASSPNRGSSNEKLFF,TRBD1,TRBV18,-,TRBJ1-4
TGTGCCAGCAGCGAATATGGCCCCCAGGGCGAGCAGTACTTC,CASSEYGPQGEQYF,-,TRBV11-3,-,TRBJ2-7
TGTGCCAGCAGCCTGAGCGTGTCATCGAACACCGGGGAGCTGTTTTTT,CASSLSVSSNTGELFF,-,TRBV9,-,TRBJ2-2
TGTGCCAGCTCACCACCGCGGGGGAACACCGGGGAGCTGTTTTTT,CASSPPRGNTGELFF,-,TRBV18,-,TRBJ2-2
TGTGCCAGCAGTTACTCGTCCTACGAGCAGTACTTC,CASSYSSYEQYF,-,TRBV6-8,-,TRBJ2-7
TGTGCCAGCAGCCGGGACGGAAACAACTATGGCTACACCTTC,CASSRDGNNYGYTF,-,TRBV6-8,large,TRBJ1-2
TGTGCCAGCAGTGAAGTGGCAGACTATGGCTACACCTTC,CASSEVADYGYTF,-,TRBV6-1,few,TRBJ1-2
TGTGCCATCAGTGAGTCCCACAGGACCAATCAGCCCCAGCATTTT,CAISESHRTNQPQHF,-,TRBV10-3,-,TRBJ1-5
TGCGCCAGCAGCTTAACCCTAGCCAAAAACATTCAGTACTTC,CASSLTLAKNIQYF,-,TRBV5-1,few,TRBJ2-4
TGTGCCAGCAGCTTCCTAGCCGGCACAGATACGCAGTATTTT,CASSFLAGTDTQYF,-,TRBV28,-,TRBJ2-3
TGTGCCAGCAGCTCCCCGACGAGTTTTGAAGCTTTCTTT,CASSSPTSFEAFF,-,TRBV7-1,medium-sized,TRBJ1-1
TGTGCCACCAGCAGAGAATCCCCCCAGCGGGGAGTGGGCGGGGAGCTGTTTTTT,CATSRESPQRGVGGELFF,TRBD2,TRBV15,few,TRBJ2-2